Here is one TCR beta chain with its context. As yet, its antigen is unknown. This entry comes from a study of graft-versus-host responses after intestinal transplantation. Study overall: All recipients got anti-thymocyte globulin induction, then tacrolimus and steroids for approximately 3 years.

The V and J ends lost 1 base and 4 bases, in that order; junction bases with no gene match: 1. The germline V gene has CDR1 SGHAT and CDR2 FQDESV (reference sequence). The CDR3 consists of 14 residues. Clones were read by immunoSEQ multiplex PCR, and TCRdb kept only the in-frame ones, dropping some. The sample yields tens of thousands of clones, approximately 84% seen once. The chain has TRBV11-1 and TRBJ1-1; TRBD1 matches 9 bases. Sequenced here: unstimulated CD4+ T cells sorted from spleen or lymph node cells, sampled before transplant. This clonotype was sampled from a human donor who was the organ donor for an intestinal transplant. CDR3 nucleotides: TGTGCCAGCAGCTTAGACAGGGGGCGCACTGAAGCTTTCTTT. Its protein is CASSLDRGRTEAFF.